A single sample is the source of the 8 T cell receptor beta chains below, sequenced in a study of T cell repertoires in cytomegalovirus infection. TCRdb reprocessed the reads with MiXCR, giving one entry per CDR3 protein. The table lists about 310,000 distinct CDR3 sequences, about a sixth of them singletons. The source material was PBMCs. The receptors derive from a human donor in good health (CMV status not recorded). Some clones in this sample may be carry-over from other donors' samples.

This clonotype was counted ten times or more. The V call is TRBV7-2, the J call TRBJ1-2, with D possibly TRBD1 on 6 matching bases. CDR3 length equals 13 residues. V gave up 2 bases and J gave up 8 bases, with 12 bases separating them. Germline-derived CDR1 and CDR2 are SGHTA and FQGNSA. The DNA for the CDR3 is TGTGCCAGCAGCTTAAACAGGGTACGAGGCTACACCTTC. As protein: CASSLNRVRGYTF.

As for this clonotype: Without the conserved terminal phenylalanine or tryptophan, this CDR3 likely stems from a read error. The chain links TRBV13 to TRBJ2-5; 14 bases match TRBD2. CDR3 length equals 17 residues. Germline V CDR1 and CDR2: PRHDT, FYEKMQ (reference sequence). The V and J ends lost 5 bases and 5 bases, in that order; junction bases with no gene match: 10. The CDR3: CASSHGLAGGRRETQYY. The CDR3 coding sequence is TGTGCCAGCAGCCATGGACTAGCGGGGGGCCGGAGGGAGACCCAGTACTAC.

This clonotype was found a few times. The chain is built from TRBV20-1 and TRBJ2-6; D is ambiguous. CDR1 DFQATT and CDR2 SNEGSKA come from the germline V gene (reference sequence). Trimming took 8 bases from V and 2 from J, leaving 7 bases between them. There are 12 residues in the CDR3. DNA of the CDR3: TGCAGTACAAAAACTGGGGCCAACGTCCTGACTTTC. Translating gives CSTKTGANVLTF.

This chain links TRBV13 with TRBJ2-6; TRBD1 is a possible D gene (6 bases). The CDR3 length is 18 residues. From germline, CDR1 is PRHDT and CDR2 FYEKMQ (reference sequence). With 6 bases removed from V and 0 bases from J, the gap between germline ends came to 18 bases. CDR3 region: CASSSPWDTSSGANVLTF. Written as DNA, the CDR3 is TGTGCCAGCAGTTCACCATGGGACACTAGCTCTGGGGCCAACGTCCTGACTTTC.

The table lists this clonotype with a few counts. The chain employs TRBV6-2 or TRBV6-3 and TRBJ2-3; 8 bases match TRBD2. With 7 bases clipped from V and 0 bases from J, the junction kept 9 bases outside the gene matches. Germline V lookup: CDR1 MNHEY, CDR2 SVGEGT. The CDR3 loop spans 16 amino acids. The CDR3 here is CASTKLAAPSTDTQYF. Here the CDR3 DNA reads TGTGCCAGCACCAAACTAGCGGCTCCTAGCACAGATACGCAGTATTTT.

Here the CDR3 reads CASDLTGGTGYPEAFF. In DNA, the CDR3 is TGTGCCAGCGATTTGACCGGTGGGACAGGGTATCCTGAAGCTTTCTTT. V usage is TRBV6-2 or TRBV6-3 and J usage is TRBJ1-1; 9 positions agree with TRBD1. J gave up 6 bases and V 8 bases, and 16 bases lay outside the gene matches. Germline V gene lookup returns CDR1 MNHEY and CDR2 SVGEGT. This CDR3 comprises 16 residues.

This clonotype was found a few times. The chain employs TRBV3-1 and TRBJ2-4; TRBD2 aligns across 7 bases. CDR1 and CDR2 (germline): LGHDT, YNNKEL (reference sequence). The V and J ends lost 6 bases and 1 base, in that order; junction bases with no gene match: 3. CDR3 size: 14 residues. CDR3 in DNA: TGTGCCAGCAGTCTTAGCGGGGCCAAAAACATTCAGTACTTC. Translation: CASSLSGAKNIQYF. Looking up the rest from reference TRBV3-1 and TRBJ2-4 gives the full variable domain: DTAVSQTPKYLVTQMGNDKSIKCEQNLGHDTMYWYKQDSKKFLKIMFSYNNKELIINETVPNRFSPKSPDKAHLNLHINSLELGDSAVYFCASSLSGAKNIQYFGAGTRLSVL.

In its sample, this clonotype was seen many times. The gene calls are TRBV9 and TRBJ2-6, with D unclear. This CDR3 contains 15 residues. Germline V gene lookup returns CDR1 SGDLS and CDR2 YYNGEE. Trimming cost V 3 bases and J 0 bases, with 7 bases left between them. CDR3 coding DNA: TGTGCCAGCAGCGGCCCTACCTCTGGGGCCAACGTCCTGACTTTC. It translates to CASSGPTSGANVLTF.